The 3 T cell receptor beta chains listed next were all sequenced from one sample in a study of shared clonotypes between healthy human individuals (dated by TCRdb to the early 2020s). Library construction relied on the immunoSEQ multiplex PCR assay. Drawn from immuneACCESS, this table holds only the in-frame rearrangements with V and J called that TCRdb kept. Clones are partly lost; checked studies trace under half to an unresolved V gene and leave the rest unexplained. This sample lists under 600,000 clones; about 80% were detected once. The ten largest clones capture 12% of the sample. The source material was PBMCs. The receptors here all came from a woman in her forties in good health. Some clones in this sample may be carry-over from other donors' samples.

In this sample, this clone turned up once. The chain has TRBV19 and TRBJ2-2; a possible D gene is TRBD2 (5 bases). Germline CDR1 and CDR2: LNHDA and SQIVND (reference sequence). The CDR3 is 14 residues long. Trimming left V 3 bases short and J 7 bases short, with 12 bases between. The CDR3 nucleotides are TGTGCCAGTAGTATTTTGGTACGGGGCGGGGAGCTGTTTTTT. Amino acids: CASSILVRGGELFF.

This clone was seen once. Within the sample, other DNA sequences also encode this same CDR3. The CDR3 region is CASSQGLSYNEQFF. CDR3 DNA: TGCGCCAGCAGCCAAGGACTGTCTTACAATGAGCAGTTCTTC. The chain links TRBV4-1 to TRBJ2-1, with unresolved D. The CDR3 loop spans 14 amino acids. With 1 base removed from V and 4 bases from J, the gap between germline ends came to 8 bases. The germline V gene has CDR1 MGHRA and CDR2 YSYEKL.

The rearrangement uses TRBV11-2 and TRBJ2-1, with 7 bases fitting TRBD2. J lost 12 bases, V lost 0 bases, and 5 bases had no gene match. The CDR3 runs to 13 residues. From germline, CDR1 is SGHAT and CDR2 FQNNGV. The CDR3 bases are TGTGCCAGCAGCTTAGAACGGGAGGCCATGCAGTTCTTC. Its translation is CASSLEREAMQFF.